The 24 T cell receptor beta chains given below trace back to one sample, sequenced in a study of shared clonotypes between healthy human individuals. Naive CD8 cells comprised CD45RO-negative, CCR7-positively selected cells, excluding terminally differentiated effector memory CD45RA+ cells. The repertoire was sequenced with immunoSEQ multiplex PCR; TCRdb's copy has only in-frame clones and lacks some. This sample has around 2,100,000 clones; less than 95% occur once, and the top ten carry 1.2%. The sequenced sample was naive CD8+ T cells sorted from blood. These receptors were taken from a young man in good health.

This chain joins TRBV7-6 and TRBJ2-3; possibly TRBD1 for D (6 bases). Trimming shortened V by 5 bases and J by 3 bases, and 12 bases separated the two germline ends. The germline V gene encodes CDR1 SGHVS and CDR2 FNYEAQ. The CDR3 extends over 14 amino acids. DNA for the CDR3: TGTGCCAGCAGCCCCCGGGACAATACAGATACGCAGTATTTT. This translates into CASSPRDNTDTQYF.

This clone was seen only once. V gene TRBV6-1 combines with J gene TRBJ1-5; D not resolved. Germline CDR1 and CDR2: MNHNS and SASEGT. This CDR3 spans 15 amino acids. Trimming shortened V by 6 bases and J by 0 bases, and 12 bases separated the two germline ends. The CDR3 loop reads CASRSLEYSNQPQHF. CDR3 DNA: TGTGCCAGCAGGAGCTTAGAGTATAGCAATCAGCCCCAGCATTTT.

The J gene is TRBJ2-1, the V gene TRBV19; TRBD2 matches 7 bases. This CDR3 has 13 residues. CDR1 and CDR2 (germline): LNHDA, SQIVND (reference sequence). J lost 3 bases, V lost 6 bases, and 2 bases had no gene match. CDR3 nucleotide sequence: TGTGCCAGTAGGGGGACTAACTACAATGAGCAGTTCTTC. Translating it yields CASRGTNYNEQFF.

The V and J genes are TRBV27 and TRBJ2-7; 7 positions match TRBD1. V was clipped by 3 bases and J by 3 bases; unmatched bases: 5. This CDR3 has 14 residues. Looked up from germline, CDR1 is MNHEY and CDR2 is SMNVEV (reference sequence). The CDR3 here is CASSLGTDLYEQYF. For the CDR3, the DNA is TGTGCCAGCAGTTTGGGGACAGATCTCTACGAGCAGTACTTC.

The DNA of the CDR3 is TGCAGCGTAAAGACAGTGAACACTGAAGCTTTCTTT. It translates to CSVKTVNTEAFF. The chain recombines TRBV29-1 with TRBJ1-1, with D possibly TRBD1 on 5 matching bases. The CDR3 loop spans 12 amino acids. V gave up 6 bases and J gave up 0 bases, with 8 bases separating them. Germline CDR1 and CDR2: SQVTM and ANQGSEA.

The chain uses TRBV30 and TRBJ2-1, with D perhaps TRBD1 (5 bases). The V gene's germline CDR1 is GTSNPN and CDR2 SVGIG (reference sequence). The germline V and J ends were trimmed by 5 bases and 5 bases, with 13 bases remaining between them. The CDR3 contains 13 residues. CDR3 loop: CAWGFEDNNEQFF. CDR3 nucleotide sequence: TGTGCCTGGGGGTTCGAGGACAACAATGAGCAGTTCTTC.

This rearrangement joins TRBV6-6 to TRBJ1-1; maybe TRBD1 (5 bases). Trimming took 1 base from V and 1 from J, leaving 10 bases between them. The CDR3 is 15 residues long. Per germline, CDR1 MNHNY and CDR2 SVGAGI (reference sequence). The CDR3 sequence: CASSYWGEGNTEAFF. The CDR3, as DNA: TGTGCCAGCAGTTACTGGGGGGAAGGGAACACTGAAGCTTTCTTT.

This clone appeared once. The chain combines TRBV27 with TRBJ1-2, with 9 bases aligning to TRBD1. This CDR3 has 17 residues. The ends lost 0 bases at V and 8 bases at J; junction bases unmatched: 13. Germline CDR1 MNHEY, CDR2 SMNVEV (reference sequence). The CDR3 here is CASSLSQSGQGGLGYTF. CDR3 nucleotides: TGTGCCAGCAGTTTATCACAGTCGGGACAGGGAGGGCTAGGCTACACCTTC.

This clone was counted once. The chain links TRBV4-1 to TRBJ1-2; possibly TRBD1 for D (5 bases). This CDR3 has 15 residues. Trimming stripped 1 base from V and 2 bases from J, with 11 bases between. In germline, CDR1 is MGHRA, CDR2 YSYEKL. The CDR3 region has the DNA TGCGCCAGCAGCCAAGCAGGGACGGCCAACTATGGCTACACCTTC. Protein: CASSQAGTANYGYTF.

V usage is TRBV6-5 and J usage is TRBJ1-5; 8 bases are a match to TRBD1. The CDR3 is 12 residues long. Per the germline V gene, CDR1 is MNHEY and CDR2 is SVGAGI. After removal of 9 bases from V and 6 bases from J, the junction contained 4 bases not matched to a gene. The CDR3 sequence: CASNTGGQPQHF. CDR3 nucleotides: TGTGCCAGTAACACAGGGGGTCAGCCCCAGCATTTT.

J is TRBJ1-2 and V is TRBV2; D uncertain. V lost 1 base and J 4 bases, leaving 13 bases between the germline ends. The germline CDR1 and CDR2 sequences are SNHLY and FYNNEI. The CDR3 sequence is 15 residues long. CDR3 loop: CASSEESQLLYGYTF. Here the CDR3 DNA reads TGTGCCAGCAGTGAAGAATCACAGCTTCTCTATGGCTACACCTTC.

The chain carries TRBV30 and TRBJ2-7; 8 bases line up with TRBD1. The CDR3 has 14 residues. Germline V gene data show CDR1 as GTSNPN and CDR2 as SVGIG (reference sequence). Trimming at V came to 5 bases and at J to 0 bases, leaving 6 bases not matched to a gene. The CDR3 protein is CAWSTGTGSYEQYF. The CDR3, as DNA: TGTGCCTGGTCAACCGGGACAGGCTCCTACGAGCAGTACTTC.

The chain recombines TRBV10-3 with TRBJ1-1; the match to TRBD1 covers 10 bases. CDR3 size: 13 residues. Germline CDR1 reads ENHRY; CDR2 reads SYGVKD. Trimming cost V 6 bases and J 9 bases; bases outside gene matches: 7. The CDR3 reads CAIRDRGEEKAFF. CDR3 coding DNA: TGTGCCATCAGGGACAGGGGGGAAGAAAAAGCTTTCTTT.

This clone appeared once. The V call is TRBV21-1, the J call TRBJ2-3; the D call in the table, TRBD2, was not verified against the DNA. TRBV21-1 is shown as a pseudogene. This CDR3 has 14 residues. The CDR3 sequence is CASSNVLYTDTQYF. The CDR3 DNA is TGTGCCAGCAGCAACGTCCTTTACACAGATACGCAGTATTTT.

This chain uses TRBV27 with TRBJ2-7; D gene ambiguous. The V gene's germline CDR1 is MNHEY and CDR2 SMNVEV (reference sequence). V was trimmed by 6 bases and J by 4 bases, leaving 10 bases between them. The CDR3 length is 12 residues. DNA of the CDR3: TGTGCCAGCAGCCCTGCCCCGTACGAGCAGTACTTC. Amino acids: CASSPAPYEQYF.

The gene calls are TRBV15 and TRBJ2-3; 7 bases map to TRBD2. Per the germline V gene, CDR1 is LNHNV and CDR2 is YYDKDF (reference sequence). CDR3 length: 18 residues. The V segment lost 3 bases and the J segment 6 bases; nucleotides outside the gene matches: 18. CDR3 DNA sequence: TGTGCCACCAGCAGCTCCCACCCCGCGGGAGCCCTCACGGATACGCAGTATTTT. Protein: CATSSSHPAGALTDTQYF. Variable domain in full (rest from reference TRBV15 and TRBJ2-3): DAMVIQNPRYQVTQFGKPVTLSCSQTLNHNVMYWYQQKSSQAPKLLFHYYDKDFNNEADTPDNFQSRRPNTSFCFLDIRSPGLGDTAMYLCATSSSHPAGALTDTQYFGPGTRLTVL.

This clone is a singleton in its sample. This chain links TRBV5-5 with TRBJ1-2; tentative D call: TRBD1 (5 bases). Germline V CDR1 and CDR2: SGHKS, YYEKEE (reference sequence). Trimming took off 2 bases at V and 7 bases at J, with 9 bases between the two ends. The CDR3 is made up of 12 amino acids. The CDR3 DNA sequence: TGTGCCAGCAGCTTTACAGGTGGTGGCTACACCTTC. Amino acids: CASSFTGGGYTF.

With regard to this clone: Distinct nucleotide sequences in the sample also encode this CDR3. This chain uses TRBV7-9 with TRBJ2-7, with 7 bases that match TRBD2. Germline values: CDR1 SEHNR, CDR2 FQNEAQ (reference sequence). J lost 2 bases, V lost 3 bases, and 4 bases had no gene match. This CDR3 comprises 14 residues. This CDR3 reads CASSFASGTYEQYF. The CDR3, as DNA: TGTGCCAGCAGCTTTGCTAGCGGAACCTACGAGCAGTACTTC. Drawing the rest from reference TRBV7-9 and TRBJ2-7, the complete variable domain is DTGVSQNPRHKITKRGQNVTFRCDPISEHNRLYWYRQTLGQGPEFLTYFQNEAQLEKSRLLSDRFSAERPKGSFSTLEIQRTEQGDSAMYLCASSFASGTYEQYFGPGTRLTVT.

This chain uses TRBV6-6 with TRBJ1-5, with D hard to call. The CDR3 covers 15 residues. The germline V gene encodes CDR1 MNHNY and CDR2 SVGAGI (reference sequence). Trimming stripped 6 bases from V and 6 bases from J, with 18 bases between. CDR3 amino acids: CASSKESGFRQPQHF. The CDR3 coding sequence is TGTGCCAGCAGCAAGGAGTCAGGTTTCCGTCAGCCCCAGCATTTT.

The chain links TRBV29-1 to TRBJ1-2, with a tentative D call TRBD1 (5 bases). This CDR3 spans 11 amino acids. From germline, CDR1 is SQVTM and CDR2 ANQGSEA. V was pared by 6 bases and J by 12 bases, with 17 bases between. For the CDR3, the DNA is TGCAGCGTAGAAAGACAGACAGCTCACACCTTC. It is translated as CSVERQTAHTF.

The J gene is TRBJ2-7, the V gene TRBV27; D could derive from TRBD1 or TRBD2 (6 bases each). Germline assignment: CDR1 MNHEY and CDR2 SMNVEV (reference sequence). V was clipped by 3 bases and J by 2 bases, with 17 bases between them. The CDR3 is 16 residues long. CDR3 sequence: CASSLITGWGAYEQYF. The CDR3 bases are TGTGCCAGCAGTTTGATTACAGGGTGGGGGGCCTACGAGCAGTACTTC.

V is TRBV15 and J is TRBJ2-7, with a possible D match to TRBD2 (6 bases). Germline V lookup: CDR1 LNHNV, CDR2 YYDKDF (reference sequence). Trimming left V 0 bases short and J 0 bases short, with 12 bases between. This CDR3 is built from 16 residues. CDR3 sequence: CATSRDPLGGSYEQYF. DNA for the CDR3: TGTGCCACCAGCAGAGATCCGTTGGGGGGCTCCTACGAGCAGTACTTC.

This chain uses TRBV30 with TRBJ2-6, with D tentatively TRBD1 or TRBD2 (5 bases each). This CDR3 is built from 18 residues. Trimming removed 0 bases at V and 0 bases at J, with 15 bases between. Germline loops: CDR1 GTSNPN, CDR2 SVGIG (reference sequence). The CDR3 region is CAWSVWGTFISGANVLTF. CDR3 bases: TGTGCCTGGAGTGTATGGGGGACCTTCATCTCTGGGGCCAACGTCCTGACTTTC.

The count of this clone is one. CDR3 sequence reads: CASSPLWRGVHNEQFF. As DNA, the CDR3 is TGTGCCAGCAGCCCGCTATGGCGGGGGGTCCACAATGAGCAGTTCTTC. The chain employs TRBV7-8 and TRBJ2-1; 8 bases map to TRBD2. This CDR3 comprises 16 residues. Germline values: CDR1 SGHVS, CDR2 FQNEAQ. Trimming removed 5 bases from V and 5 bases from J; junction bases left unmatched: 11.